One and the same sample provided the 18 T cell receptor beta chains below, sequenced in a study of T cell responses to AZD1222 COVID-19 vaccine. TCRdb's table, derived via immunoSEQ multiplex PCR, lists solely in-frame clones and lacks some. The sample lists 55,000 to 80,000 clones; under 90% were seen once. The sequenced sample was peripheral blood, obtained on day 0 of AZD1222 vaccination. The receptors stem from an adult in good health.

There are a few counts of this clone. The V gene is TRBV2, the J gene TRBJ2-3; D is tentatively TRBD1 or TRBD2 (5 bases each). V was pared by 8 bases and J by 1 base, with 7 bases between. Germline CDR1 and CDR2: SNHLY and FYNNEI. This CDR3 is built from 12 residues. DNA for the CDR3: TGTGCCAGCCGGGACGGCACAGATACGCAGTATTTT. This gives the protein CASRDGTDTQYF.

The J gene is TRBJ1-1, the V gene TRBV10-2; 10 bases agree with TRBD1. Germline CDR1 and CDR2: WSHSY and SAAADI. There are 16 residues in the CDR3. Trimming removed 7 bases from V and 1 base from J; junction bases left unmatched: 9. CDR3 loop: CASTPHRTGGNTEAFF. DNA of the CDR3: TGCGCCAGCACCCCTCATCGGACAGGGGGGAACACTGAAGCTTTCTTT.

The chain is built from TRBV9 and TRBJ2-2; D unresolved. CDR1 is SGDLS and CDR2 is YYNGEE in the germline V gene. Deletions cut 0 bases from V and 7 bases from J, with 16 bases between. CDR3 length equals 16 residues. CDR3 region: CASSVDLRKPGGELFF. The CDR3 coding sequence is TGTGCCAGCAGCGTAGATCTCCGGAAACCTGGCGGGGAGCTGTTTTTT.

V gene TRBV6-6 combines with J gene TRBJ2-7; 10 bases agree with TRBD2. This CDR3 spans 18 amino acids. The trim removed 5 bases at V and 2 bases at J, leaving 15 bases unmatched. Germline CDR1 MNHNY, CDR2 SVGAGI (reference sequence). This CDR3 reads CASSPRSILAGGTYEQYF. The CDR3 region has the DNA TGTGCCAGCAGTCCCCGATCGATCTTAGCGGGAGGAACCTACGAGCAGTACTTC.

V gene TRBV30 combines with J gene TRBJ1-4; D is undetermined. This CDR3 spans 12 amino acids. CDR1 GTSNPN and CDR2 SVGIG come from the germline V gene (reference sequence). V was clipped by 0 bases and J by 8 bases, with 7 bases between them. The DNA for the CDR3 is TGTGCCTGGAGTGTACTGAGAGAAAAACTGTTTTTT. This encodes CAWSVLREKLFF.

Note on this clone: The junction and the germline gene differ at one end; a read error may be behind it. The chain uses TRBV7-7 and TRBJ2-7, with 9 bases fitting TRBD1. Germline loops: CDR1 SSHAT, CDR2 FNYEAQ (reference sequence). The CDR3 contains 15 residues. CDR3 sequence reads: CASSRGQGGSYEQYF. CDR3 nucleotides: TGTGCTAGCAGCCGGGGACAGGGAGGTTCCTACGAGCAGTACTTC.

The chain links TRBV7-9 to TRBJ1-1, with D unresolved. The germline V gene has CDR1 SEHNR and CDR2 FQNEAQ (reference sequence). This CDR3 is 13 amino acids long. V lost 1 base to trimming and J lost 1 base, with 4 bases between them. CDR3 region: CASSLDQNTEAFF. CDR3 in DNA: TGTGCCAGCAGCTTAGATCAGAACACTGAAGCTTTCTTT.

This chain joins TRBV7-9 and TRBJ1-4, with D maybe TRBD1 (5 bases). CDR1 and CDR2 (germline): SEHNR, FQNEAQ (reference sequence). V lost 5 bases and J 8 bases, leaving 12 bases between the germline ends. There are 13 residues in the CDR3. The chain's CDR3 is CASSHRGGEKLFF. CDR3 sequence (DNA): TGTGCCAGCAGCCATCGGGGGGGAGAAAAACTGTTTTTT.

The CDR3 reads CASSKAEVRVREKLFF. The CDR3 DNA reads TGTGCCAGCAGCAAGGCCGAAGTAAGGGTGCGTGAAAAACTGTTTTTT. The J gene is TRBJ1-4, the V gene TRBV5-5, with no clear D. This CDR3 region has 16 residues. With 4 bases removed from V and 7 bases from J, the gap between germline ends came to 20 bases. Germline V gene lookup returns CDR1 SGHKS and CDR2 YYEKEE (reference sequence).

This clone has more than one count but fewer than ten. The chain uses TRBV5-1 and TRBJ1-3; tentatively, D is TRBD1 (5 bases). V lost 0 bases, J lost 4 bases, and 14 bases lay in between. The CDR3 length is 16 residues. CDR1 and CDR2 from the germline V gene are SGHRS and YFSETQ. The CDR3 reads CASSLEVQGTGNTIYF. The CDR3 DNA reads as TGCGCCAGCAGCTTGGAAGTCCAGGGAACGGGAAACACCATATATTTT.

This sequence joins TRBV10-3 and TRBJ2-5; TRBD2 matches at 7 bases. Losses at the gene ends were 3 bases for V and 3 bases for J; bases not matched to a gene: 13. The CDR3 sequence is 17 residues long. Germline assignment: CDR1 ENHRY and CDR2 SYGVKD. The CDR3 DNA follows: TGTGCCATCAGTGATCTGGCGGGAGCGCGGGAGAAAGAGACCCAGTACTTC. It specifies CAISDLAGAREKETQYF.

This chain joins TRBV2 and TRBJ2-1, with D perhaps TRBD2 (6 bases). CDR1 is SNHLY, CDR2 FYNNEI, per germline. The length of the CDR3 is 13 residues. Trimming stripped 6 bases from V and 12 bases from J, with 18 bases between. This chain's CDR3 is CASRPTLLARQFF. The CDR3 DNA sequence: TGTGCCAGCAGACCTACCTTACTAGCCCGGCAGTTCTTC.

This clone was observed a few times. V is TRBV14 and J is TRBJ1-5; the D gene is possibly TRBD1 (6 bases). Germline V CDR1 and CDR2: SGHDN, FVKESK. V was clipped by 3 bases and J by 5 bases, with 8 bases between them. This CDR3 is 13 amino acids long. CDR3 region: CASSQGHYQPQHF. CDR3 DNA sequence: TGTGCCAGCAGCCAGGGACATTATCAGCCCCAGCATTTT.

The chain recombines TRBV23-1 with TRBJ2-5, with D possibly TRBD2 on 6 matching bases. TRBV23-1 falls under the ORF class, with uncertain function. Trimming removed 0 bases at V and 4 bases at J, with 9 bases between. The CDR3 length is 14 residues. CDR3 coding DNA: TGCGCCAGCAGTCAATCGTCAGCGGGAGAGACCCAGTACTTC. It is translated as CASSQSSAGETQYF.

Written as DNA, the CDR3 is TGTGCCACCAGTGATTTAGGACAGGCTACAGATACGCAGTATTTT. Translating gives CATSDLGQATDTQYF. This chain uses TRBV24-1 with TRBJ2-3, with 7 nucleotides matching TRBD1. Germline V lookup: CDR1 KGHDR, CDR2 SFDVKD. This CDR3 spans 15 amino acids. J was trimmed by 3 bases and V by 1 base; bases with no gene match: 3.

The chain employs TRBV7-3 and TRBJ1-5; TRBD1 matches 7 bases. Trimming took 5 bases from V and 4 from J; bases not matched to a gene: 2. The germline V gene has CDR1 SGHTA and CDR2 FQGTGA. CDR3 length equals 13 residues. The CDR3 reads CASSMDRNQPQHF. CDR3 nucleotide sequence: TGTGCCAGCAGCATGGACAGGAATCAGCCCCAGCATTTT.

The V call is TRBV9, the J call TRBJ2-2; 12 bases align to TRBD2. This CDR3 comprises 17 residues. Germline V CDR1 and CDR2: SGDLS, YYNGEE. Trimming at V came to 0 bases and at J to 5 bases, leaving 5 bases not matched to a gene. CDR3 in DNA: TGTGCCAGCAGCGTAGGGGCTGGACTAGCGGGGACCGGGGAGCTGTTTTTT. It specifies CASSVGAGLAGTGELFF.

The J gene is TRBJ1-6, the V gene TRBV30; D possibly corresponds to TRBD1 (5 bases). The V gene's germline CDR1 is GTSNPN and CDR2 SVGIG (reference sequence). Trimming removed 5 bases at V and 4 bases at J, with 15 bases between. CDR3 length equals 15 residues. This chain's CDR3 is CAWGTLSGYNSPLHF. CDR3 in DNA: TGTGCCTGGGGGACCCTCTCGGGATATAATTCACCCCTCCACTTT.